This TCR beta chain was retrieved from a study of CXCR3-negative and CXCR3-positive naive CD8 T cells. Concerning this clonotype: Its cognate antigen is unknown.

Broader study findings: Against CXCR3-negative naive cells, CXCR3-positive naive cells showed more hydrophobic TRB CDR3s. Whereas both naive subsets had comparably high diversity, memory CD8+ cells had much lower diversity. TRBV-TRBJ usage matched between naive CXCR3-negative and CXCR3-positive cells but not between memory cells.

The CDR3 is 15 residues long. CDR1 is MGHRA and CDR2 is YSYEKL in the germline V gene. The study made its TRB cDNA libraries by 5' RACE, adding UMI labels. TCRdb reprocessed the 5' RACE reads and reports one entry per CDR3 protein, with no DNA. Its table records tens of thousands of distinct CDR3 sequences. Triplicate approximately 320,000-cell sorts were made of each CD8+ T cell subset. Among CD8+ T cells, naive ones were CD45RO-CCR7+CD27+CD95-. The sequencing sample was made of naive CXCR3+ CD8+ T cells from blood. As to subset: CD45RO-CCR7+CD27+CD95- naive CD8+ T cells expressing CXCR3 (TNR3+). The J gene is TRBJ2-3, the V gene TRBV4-1; TCRdb gives TRBD1 as the D gene, but with no DNA this cannot be confirmed. The origin of this receptor is a human donor in good health. Some clones in this sample may be carry-over from other donors' samples. The CDR3 here is CASSQDLVPTDTQYF.